A single sample gave rise to the 20 T cell receptor beta chains below, sequenced in a study of shared clonotypes between healthy human individuals. Only in-frame clones appear in the TCRdb table, and some are missing; sequencing was by immunoSEQ multiplex PCR. The table includes about 1.1 million clones, around three quarters detected once. Sample: memory CD4+ T cells from PBMCs. Subset denoted: CD45RA-negative fraction. These receptors were obtained from a man between 18 and 29 years old in good health. Some clones in this sample may be carry-over from other donors' samples.

Only one count was recorded for this clone. The rearrangement uses TRBV28 and TRBJ2-2, with 9 nucleotides matching TRBD1. CDR1 and CDR2 from the germline V gene are MDHEN and SYDVKM. V lost 2 bases and J lost 10; bases outside the gene matches: 8. This CDR3 spans 15 amino acids. CDR3 amino acids: CASSLLGQGSKELFF. The CDR3 nucleotides read TGTGCCAGCAGTTTACTCGGACAGGGGAGTAAGGAGCTGTTTTTT.

This clone was seen just once. This chain's CDR3 is CASSRDRVGEYEQYF. DNA of the CDR3: TGTGCCAGCAGCCGGGACAGGGTCGGCGAGTACGAGCAGTACTTC. The chain recombines TRBV5-4 with TRBJ2-7; 9 bases are a match to TRBD1. The V gene's germline CDR1 is SGHNT and CDR2 YYREEE (reference sequence). Trimming removed 4 bases from V and 4 bases from J; junction bases left unmatched: 9. The length of the CDR3 is 15 residues.

The J gene is TRBJ2-1, the V gene TRBV14, with unresolved D. This CDR3 has 16 residues. Trimming left V 4 bases short and J 0 bases short, with 13 bases between. The germline gives CDR1 SGHDN, CDR2 FVKESK. The CDR3: CASSPPGFYSYNEQFF. As DNA, the CDR3 is TGTGCCAGCAGCCCCCCCGGGTTTTACTCCTACAATGAGCAGTTCTTC.

As DNA, the CDR3 is TGTGCCAGCAGCTTCGGTGGGGGCCGCAATCAGCCCCAGCATTTT. As protein: CASSFGGGRNQPQHF. The chain employs TRBV5-8 and TRBJ1-5; tentative D call: TRBD1 (6 bases). Deletions cut 2 bases from V and 2 bases from J, with 11 bases between. The germline V gene has CDR1 SGHTS and CDR2 YDEGEE. The CDR3 contains 15 residues.

This clone appeared a few times. The V call is TRBV7-3, the J call TRBJ2-7; 7 positions agree with TRBD2. The V gene end was trimmed by 0 bases and the J gene end by 0 bases; junction bases not matched to a gene: 2. The length of the CDR3 is 15 residues. Looked up from germline, CDR1 is SGHTA and CDR2 is FQGTGA. For the CDR3, the DNA is TGTGCCAGCAGCTTAACAGTAGCGGGCTCCTACGAGCAGTACTTC. Amino acid sequence: CASSLTVAGSYEQYF.

CDR3: CASRPGLQQFF. Here the CDR3 DNA reads TGTGCCAGCAGGCCGGGACTGCAGCAGTTCTTC. The V gene is TRBV2, the J gene TRBJ2-1; D might be TRBD2 (6 bases). The germline V and J ends were trimmed by 6 bases and 11 bases, with 11 bases remaining between them. Germline V lookup: CDR1 SNHLY, CDR2 FYNNEI. The CDR3 consists of 11 residues.

The gene calls are TRBV28 and TRBJ1-2; perhaps TRBD1 as D (6 bases). The CDR3 has 16 residues. From germline, CDR1 is MDHEN and CDR2 SYDVKM. Trimming removed 3 bases from V and 6 bases from J, with 20 bases in between. The CDR3 sequence: CASSLGVGGTQNGYTF. The CDR3 bases are TGTGCCAGCAGTTTGGGTGTGGGAGGGACACAAAATGGCTACACCTTC.

The chain combines TRBV28 with TRBJ2-7; possible D gene TRBD2, 6 bases. V lost 5 bases and J lost 3, with 17 bases in between. Germline values: CDR1 MDHEN, CDR2 SYDVKM. CDR3 length: 15 amino acids. CDR3: CASSTPGGGSYEQYF. CDR3 nucleotide sequence: TGTGCCAGCAGTACCCCTGGGGGAGGTAGCTACGAGCAGTACTTC.

This clone appeared once. The rearrangement links TRBV20-1 to TRBJ2-7; a weak D match, TRBD2 (5 bases). CDR3 length: 11 amino acids. Per germline, CDR1 DFQATT and CDR2 SNEGSKA (reference sequence). As DNA, the CDR3 is TGCAGCGAACGTTCGGGGTACGAGCAGTACTTC. It yields the protein CSERSGYEQYF.

The gene calls are TRBV7-8 and TRBJ1-2; TRBD1 matches 8 bases. The V and J ends lost 1 base and 8 bases, in that order; junction bases with no gene match: 6. Germline assignment: CDR1 SGHVS and CDR2 FQNEAQ. This CDR3 contains 14 residues. The CDR3 is CASSLGRTGKGYTF. The CDR3 DNA reads as TGTGCCAGCAGCTTAGGGAGGACAGGGAAAGGCTACACCTTC.

This clone occurred once. This rearrangement joins TRBV18 to TRBJ1-5, with 7 bases lining up with TRBD1. Germline loops: CDR1 KGHSH, CDR2 LQKENI. V shed 6 bases, J shed 5 bases, and the junction held 4 bases outside the gene matches. This CDR3 region has 13 residues. CDR3 amino acids: CASSTGRDQPQHF. DNA for the CDR3: TGTGCCAGCTCGACAGGGAGGGATCAGCCCCAGCATTTT. The entire variable domain, with the rest obtained from reference TRBV18 and TRBJ1-5, is as follows: NAGVMQNPRHLVRRRGQEARLRCSPMKGHSHVYWYRQLPEEGLKFMVYLQKENIIDESGMPKERFSAEFPKEGPSILRIQQVVRGDSAAYFCASSTGRDQPQHFGDGTRLSIL.

This sequence joins TRBV29-1 and TRBJ1-1; tentative D call: TRBD1 (6 bases). Germline loops: CDR1 SQVTM, CDR2 ANQGSEA. This CDR3 region has 13 residues. V shed 5 bases and J shed 5 bases, with 15 bases lying between them. The CDR3 spells CSVSIRGDTEAFF. As DNA, the CDR3 is TGCAGCGTTTCGATTAGGGGGGATACTGAAGCTTTCTTT. Looking up the rest from reference TRBV29-1 and TRBJ1-1 gives the full variable domain: SAVISQKPSRDICQRGTSLTIQCQVDSQVTMMFWYRQQPGQSLTLIATANQGSEATYESGFVIDKFPISRPNLTFSTLTVSNMSPEDSSIYLCSVSIRGDTEAFFGQGTRLTVV.

As regards this clone: At one boundary the junction diverges from the germline segment, which might be a read error. The chain employs TRBV28 and TRBJ1-5; unclear D gene. The CDR3 is 12 residues long. Looked up from germline, CDR1 is MDHEN and CDR2 is SYDVKM. This CDR3 is CASSLRVQAQHF. In nucleotides, the CDR3 is TGTGCCAGCAGTTTGCGGGTTCAGGCCCAGCATTTT. The whole variable domain, remainder taken from reference TRBV28 and TRBJ1-5, is DVKVTQSSRYLVKRTGEKVFLECVQDMDHENMFWYRQDPGLGLRLIYFSYDVKMKEKGDIPEGYSVSREKKERFSLILESASTNQTSMYLCASSLRVQAQHFGDGTRLSIL.

The chain carries TRBV27 and TRBJ1-1; D might be TRBD1 (6 bases). CDR3 size: 15 residues. Trimming stripped 6 bases from V and 4 bases from J, with 18 bases between. Germline CDR1 and CDR2: MNHEY and SMNVEV (reference sequence). As DNA, the CDR3 is TGTGCCAGCAGCCTAGGGGGGGCGGGCGGCACTGAAGCTTTCTTT. Protein: CASSLGGAGGTEAFF.

This clone was detected only a few times. This chain connects TRBV6-5 to TRBJ1-5, with 8 bases that match TRBD1. V shed 6 bases, J shed 2 bases, and the junction held 6 bases outside the gene matches. The CDR3 contains 15 residues. The germline CDR1 and CDR2 sequences are MNHEY and SVGAGI. CDR3 coding DNA: TGTGCCAGCAGCCCGGACAGGGTGGGCAATCAGCCCCAGCATTTT. This encodes CASSPDRVGNQPQHF.

This clone was seen only a few times. The chain employs TRBV30 and TRBJ1-1; 7 bases agree with TRBD1. The germline V gene encodes CDR1 GTSNPN and CDR2 SVGIG (reference sequence). The V and J ends lost 3 bases and 6 bases, in that order; junction bases with no gene match: 7. The CDR3 extends over 13 amino acids. The CDR3 here is CAWSGARGSEAFF. Written as DNA, the CDR3 is TGTGCCTGGAGCGGCGCCAGGGGGTCTGAAGCTTTCTTT.

Note on this clone: Since a much larger clone is just one base distant, this may be a read error. V is TRBV4-1 and J is TRBJ2-2; D not certain. The CDR3 has 13 amino acids. The germline V gene has CDR1 MGHRA and CDR2 YSYEKL. This CDR3 reads CARSPPLAGELFF. CDR3 coding DNA: TGCGCCAGAAGCCCTCCTTTAGCCGGGGAGCTGTTTTTT.

This chain links TRBV19 with TRBJ1-2; tentative D call: TRBD1 (6 bases). CDR1 and CDR2 (germline): LNHDA, SQIVND (reference sequence). The CDR3 covers 14 residues. Trimming took off 4 bases at V and 5 bases at J, with 14 bases between the two ends. CDR3 DNA sequence: TGTGCCAGTAGTACGCTGGACAGCTATTATGGCTACACCTTC. Protein sequence: CASSTLDSYYGYTF.

The chain combines TRBV11-2 with TRBJ2-7; 8 bases align to TRBD2. Germline CDR1 and CDR2: SGHAT and FQNNGV. The CDR3 extends over 16 amino acids. J gave up 1 base and V 1 base, and 6 bases lay outside the gene matches. CDR3 nucleotide sequence: TGTGCCAGCAGCTTAGCGGGGGGGGCGCTTTCCTACGAGCAGTACTTC. Amino acids: CASSLAGGALSYEQYF. Using reference TRBV11-2 and TRBJ2-7 for the parts outside the CDR3, the full variable domain is EAGVAQSPRYKIIEKRQSVAFWCNPISGHATLYWYQQILGQGPKLLIQFQNNGVVDDSQLPKDRFSAERLKGVDSTLKIQPAKLEDSAVYLCASSLAGGALSYEQYFGPGTRLTVT.

The table lists this clone with a few counts. V and J are TRBV11-2 and TRBJ2-7; D is perhaps TRBD1 (6 bases). CDR3 length: 13 amino acids. In germline, CDR1 is SGHAT, CDR2 FQNNGV. V lost 7 bases, J lost 4 bases, and 14 bases lay in between. The CDR3 loop is CASTRWGQYEQYF. CDR3 DNA: TGTGCCAGCACCCGCTGGGGGCAATACGAGCAGTACTTC.